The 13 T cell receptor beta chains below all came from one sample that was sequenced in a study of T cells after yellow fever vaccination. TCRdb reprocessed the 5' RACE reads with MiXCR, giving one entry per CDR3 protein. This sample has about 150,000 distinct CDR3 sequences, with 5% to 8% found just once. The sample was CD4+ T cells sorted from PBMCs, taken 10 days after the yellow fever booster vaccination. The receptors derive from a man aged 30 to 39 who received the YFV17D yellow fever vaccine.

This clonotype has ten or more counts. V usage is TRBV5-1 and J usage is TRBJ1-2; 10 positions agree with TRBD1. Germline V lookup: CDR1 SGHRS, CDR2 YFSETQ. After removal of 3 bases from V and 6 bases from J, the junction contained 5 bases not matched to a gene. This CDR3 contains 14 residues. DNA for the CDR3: TGCGCCAGCAGCTCGACCGGGACAGGGGATGGCTACACCTTC. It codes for CASSSTGTGDGYTF.

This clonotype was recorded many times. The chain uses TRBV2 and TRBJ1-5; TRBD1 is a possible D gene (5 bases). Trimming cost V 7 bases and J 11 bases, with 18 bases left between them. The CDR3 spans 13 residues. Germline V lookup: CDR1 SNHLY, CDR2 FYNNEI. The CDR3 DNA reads TGTGCCAGCACGGCAGGGCCCCCAAGGTCCCAGCATTTT. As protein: CASTAGPPRSQHF. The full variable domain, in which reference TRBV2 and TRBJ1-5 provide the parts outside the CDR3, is EPEVTQTPSHQVTQMGQEVILRCVPISNHLYFYWYRQILGQKVEFLVSFYNNEISEKSEIFDDQFSVERPDGSNFTLKIRSTKLEDSAMYFCASTAGPPRSQHFGDGTRLSIL.

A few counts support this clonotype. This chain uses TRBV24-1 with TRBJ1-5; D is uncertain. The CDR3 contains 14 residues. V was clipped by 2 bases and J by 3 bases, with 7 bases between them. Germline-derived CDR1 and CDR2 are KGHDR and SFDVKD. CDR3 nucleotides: TGTGCCACCAGTGATTACCGGTACAATCAGCCCCAGCATTTT. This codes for CATSDYRYNQPQHF.

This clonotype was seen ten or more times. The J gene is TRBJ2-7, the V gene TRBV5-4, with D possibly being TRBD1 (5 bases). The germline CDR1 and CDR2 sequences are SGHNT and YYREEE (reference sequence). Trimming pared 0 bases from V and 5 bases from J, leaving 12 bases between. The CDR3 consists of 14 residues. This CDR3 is CASSLEWTRDEQYF. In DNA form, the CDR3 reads TGTGCCAGCAGCTTGGAGTGGACACGGGACGAGCAGTACTTC.

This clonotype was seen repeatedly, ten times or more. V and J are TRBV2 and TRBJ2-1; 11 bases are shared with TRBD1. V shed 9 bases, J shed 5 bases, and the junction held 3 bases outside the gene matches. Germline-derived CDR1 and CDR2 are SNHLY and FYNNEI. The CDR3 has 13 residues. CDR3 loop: CARGTGGNNEQFF. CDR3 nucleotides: TGTGCCAGAGGGACAGGGGGTAACAATGAGCAGTTCTTC.

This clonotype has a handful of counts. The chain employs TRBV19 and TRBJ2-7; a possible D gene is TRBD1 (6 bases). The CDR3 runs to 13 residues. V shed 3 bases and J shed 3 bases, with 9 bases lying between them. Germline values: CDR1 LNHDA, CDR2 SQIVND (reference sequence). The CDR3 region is CASSIETGYEQYF. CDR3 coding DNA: TGTGCCAGTAGTATTGAGACAGGCTACGAGCAGTACTTC.

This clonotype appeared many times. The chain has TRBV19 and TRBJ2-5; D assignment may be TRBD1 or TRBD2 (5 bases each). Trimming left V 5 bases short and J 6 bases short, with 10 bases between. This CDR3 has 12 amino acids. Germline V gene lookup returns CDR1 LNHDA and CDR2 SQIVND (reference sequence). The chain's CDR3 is CASSPPGQTQYF. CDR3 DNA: TGTGCCAGTAGTCCACCGGGACAGACCCAGTACTTC.

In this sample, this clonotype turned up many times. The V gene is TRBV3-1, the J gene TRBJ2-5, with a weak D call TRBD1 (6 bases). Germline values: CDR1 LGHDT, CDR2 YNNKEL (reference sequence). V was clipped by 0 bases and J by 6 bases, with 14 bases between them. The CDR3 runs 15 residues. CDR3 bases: TGTGCCAGCAGCCAAGATTCCCAGGGGTGGAAGACCCAGTACTTC. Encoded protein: CASSQDSQGWKTQYF.

The CDR3 region is CASSPSGQGTDTQYF. The DNA of the CDR3 is TGTGCCAGCAGCCCCTCAGGACAGGGAACGGATACGCAGTATTTT. The gene calls are TRBV3-1 and TRBJ2-3; 8 bases agree with TRBD1. Trimming cost V 4 bases and J 6 bases; bases outside gene matches: 9. The CDR3 consists of 15 residues. In germline, CDR1 is LGHDT, CDR2 YNNKEL (reference sequence).

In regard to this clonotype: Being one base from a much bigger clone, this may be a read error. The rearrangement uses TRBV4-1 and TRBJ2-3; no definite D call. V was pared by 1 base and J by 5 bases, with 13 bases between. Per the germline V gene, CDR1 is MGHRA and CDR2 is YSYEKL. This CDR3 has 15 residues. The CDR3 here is CASSQGFLERDTQYF. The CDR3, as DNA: TGCGCCAGCAGCCAAGGGTTCCTCGAAAGAGATACGCAGTATTTT.

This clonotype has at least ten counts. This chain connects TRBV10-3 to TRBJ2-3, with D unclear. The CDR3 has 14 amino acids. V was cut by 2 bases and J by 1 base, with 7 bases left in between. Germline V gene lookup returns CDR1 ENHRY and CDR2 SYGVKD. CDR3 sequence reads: CAISEGRGTDTQYF. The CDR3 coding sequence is TGTGCCATCAGTGAGGGTCGGGGCACAGATACGCAGTATTTT.

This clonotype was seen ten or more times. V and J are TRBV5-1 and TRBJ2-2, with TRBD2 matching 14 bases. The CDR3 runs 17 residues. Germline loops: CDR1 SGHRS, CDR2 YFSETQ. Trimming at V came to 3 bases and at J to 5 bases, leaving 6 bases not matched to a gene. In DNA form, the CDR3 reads TGCGCCAGCAGCTCCGGGACTAGCGGGGGAGAGACCGGGGAGCTGTTTTTT. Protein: CASSSGTSGGETGELFF.

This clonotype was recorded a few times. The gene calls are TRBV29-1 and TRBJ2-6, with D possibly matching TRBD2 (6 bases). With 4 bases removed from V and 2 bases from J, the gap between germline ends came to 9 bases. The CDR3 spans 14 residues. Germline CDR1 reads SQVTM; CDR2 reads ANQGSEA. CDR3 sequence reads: CSVGRGTGANVLTF. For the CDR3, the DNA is TGCAGCGTTGGACGGGGGACTGGGGCCAACGTCCTGACTTTC.